The following is a T cell receptor beta chain sequence with its context. What it binds is not known. TCRbeta library construction was performed incorporating unique molecular identifiers. Each CDR3 protein is one row after TCRdb ran MiXCR on the PCR reads. The sample has over 400,000 distinct CDR3 sequences, 43% seen once. The record originates from a study of T-cell reconstitution after alpha-beta-depleted transplantation in children. Whole-study findings and limits: Several patients had high TCRbeta diversity at day 60; it came from surviving recipient T cells and thymic progenitors. One year after transplant, T-cell counts and diversity came mostly from newly produced T cells. Reportedly, only several hundred clones from non-depleted graft cells drove alpha-beta T-cell counts at about two months.

This clonotype originated in a girl aged 2 to 10 with aplastic anemia, due to receive a stem cell transplant. The material sequenced was PBMCs, taken before TCRalphabeta/CD19-depleted stem cell transplant.

CDR3 coding DNA: TGCAGCGTTGGGAAAGCCAGGGGTAATGAGCAGTTCTTC. This codes for CSVGKARGNEQFF. The V call is TRBV29-1, the J call TRBJ2-1; TRBD1 is a possible D gene (6 bases). This CDR3 has 13 residues. Germline CDR1 reads SQVTM; CDR2 reads ANQGSEA. Between the trimmed V and J ends, which lost 4 bases and 7 bases, there was a span of 14 bases.